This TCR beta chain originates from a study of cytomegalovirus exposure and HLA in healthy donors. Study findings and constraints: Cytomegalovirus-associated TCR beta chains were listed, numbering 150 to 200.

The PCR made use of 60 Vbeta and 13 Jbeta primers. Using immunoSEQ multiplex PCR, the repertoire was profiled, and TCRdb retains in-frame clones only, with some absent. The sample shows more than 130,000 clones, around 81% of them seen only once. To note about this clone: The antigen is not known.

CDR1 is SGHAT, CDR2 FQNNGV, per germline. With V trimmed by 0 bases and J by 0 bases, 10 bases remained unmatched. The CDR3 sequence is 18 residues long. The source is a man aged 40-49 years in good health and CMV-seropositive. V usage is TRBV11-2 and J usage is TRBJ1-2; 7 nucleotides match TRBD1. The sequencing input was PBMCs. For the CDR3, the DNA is TGTGCCAGCAGCTTAGATACAGGGGCAGCTTATACTAACTATGGCTACACCTTC. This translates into CASSLDTGAAYTNYGYTF. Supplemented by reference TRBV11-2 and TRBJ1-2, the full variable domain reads EAGVAQSPRYKIIEKRQSVAFWCNPISGHATLYWYQQILGQGPKLLIQFQNNGVVDDSQLPKDRFSAERLKGVDSTLKIQPAKLEDSAVYLCASSLDTGAAYTNYGYTFGSGTRLTVV.